The rows below give T cell receptor beta chains drawn from one sample of a study of blood T cell repertoires in COVID-19. Using immunoSEQ multiplex PCR, the repertoire was profiled, and TCRdb retains in-frame clones only, with some absent. This table has around 500,000 clones, less than 90% appearing once. Sequencing was done on a sample of PBMCs or T cells enriched from blood (not recorded which). These receptors came from a woman in her sixties who had recovered from COVID-19. Both conserved end residues are part of each CDR3. The D gene is left open where the match is weak. For some rows the clone size is stated as once, few or many, or as a class when expanded; others skip it.

>TRBJ1-2|14|.|TRBV6-5|TRBD1
TGTGCCAGCAGTCCTACAGGGGGGGGCTATGGCTACACCTTC
CASSPTGGGYGYTF
>TRBJ1-2|12|.|TRBV9|.
TGTGCCAGCAGCTCCAGTGCGGATGGCTACACCTTC
CASSSSADGYTF
>TRBJ1-3|15|.|TRBV6-6|.
TGTGCCAGCACTTTGGGGCTGAGCTCTGGAAACACCATATATTTT
CASTLGLSSGNTIYF
>TRBJ1-6|18|.|TRBV5-1|TRBD1
TGCGCCAGCAGCCAACGGGACAGCTCCAGCTCCTATAATTCACCCCTCCACTTT
CASSQRDSSSSYNSPLHF
>TRBJ1-4|16|.|TRBV7-9|TRBD1
TGTGCCAGCAGCGTAGACAGGGTACTTTCCAATGAAAAACTGTTTTTT
CASSVDRVLSNEKLFF
>TRBJ2-3|15|.|TRBV13|TRBD2
TGTGCCAGCAGCAAGACGGGACTAGGGGGGAGTGGGCAGTATTTT
CASSKTGLGGSGQYF
>TRBJ1-2|18|.|TRBV11-2|TRBD1
TGTGCCAGCAGCCCCAAACGGACAGGGGAGGCGAGGTTATATGGCTACACCTTC
CASSPKRTGEARLYGYTF
>TRBJ1-1|16|.|TRBV2|TRBD1
TGTGCCAGCAGTTTGGACAGGGCCTTAATGAACACTGAAGCTTTCTTT
CASSLDRALMNTEAFF
>TRBJ2-1|11|.|TRBV2|.
TGTGCCAGCAGTACTAGCTATGAGCAGTTCTTC
CASSTSYEQFF
>TRBJ1-6|14|once|TRBV7-9|.
TGTGCCAGCAGCTTAAACCAGGCCAATTCACCCCTCCACTTT
CASSLNQANSPLHF
>TRBJ1-1|14|.|TRBV3-1/TRBV3-2|TRBD1
TGTGCCAGCAGCAGAGTCAGGGGGCAAGGTGAAGCTTTCTTT
CASSRVRGQGEAFF
>TRBJ2-4|14|.|TRBV3-1/TRBV3-2|.
TGTGCCAGCAGCCCACCGAGTACCAAAAACATTCAGTACTTC
CASSPPSTKNIQYF
>TRBJ1-5|16|.|TRBV5-6|.
TGTGCCAGCAGCAACGACAGAGACCTTAGCAATCAGCCCCAGCATTTT
CASSNDRDLSNQPQHF
>TRBJ1-2|15|.|TRBV19|.
TGTGCCAGTAGTAAATCATCAGGGGTCAGGCATGGCTACACCTTC
CASSKSSGVRHGYTF
>TRBJ2-7|16|.|TRBV5-6|TRBD1
TGTGCCAGCAGCTTAGTAACTGGGACAGGGGGCTACGAGCAGTACTTC
CASSLVTGTGGYEQYF
>TRBJ1-1|13|.|TRBV2|TRBD1
TGTGCCAGCAGACGAACAGGGGGCACTGAAGCTTTCTTT
CASRRTGGTEAFF
>TRBJ1-2|14|.|TRBV27|.
TGTGCCAGCAACGCGAAATTCGGTAGCTATGGCTACACCTTC
CASNAKFGSYGYTF
>TRBJ2-3|14|once|TRBV5-1|.
TGCGCCAGCAGCTTACAACAGGGCCACGATACGCAGTATTTT
CASSLQQGHDTQYF
>TRBJ1-2|15|.|TRBV23-1|.
TGCGCCAGCAGTCAATCGCGGGGGTGGTCGCGAGGCTACACCTTC
CASSQSRGWSRGYTF
>TRBJ1-3|18|.|TRBV24-1|TRBD1
TGTGCCACCAGTGAGGGGGGACAGGGGCCGAGCTCTGGAAACACCATATATTTT
CATSEGGQGPSSGNTIYF
>TRBJ1-2|13|.|TRBV5-1|TRBD1
TGCGCCAGCAGCTTAGGACAGGGGACGGGCTACACCTTC
CASSLGQGTGYTF
>TRBJ1-5|15|.|TRBV2|.
TGTGCCAGCAGTGCCCCAGGGCTGAGTAATCAGCCCCAGCATTTT
CASSAPGLSNQPQHF
>TRBJ1-1|13|.|TRBV6-6|.
TGTGCCAGCACCATCGGGGGGCTCACTGAAGCTTTCTTT
CASTIGGLTEAFF
>TRBJ1-1|16|.|TRBV19|.
TGTGCCAGTACCCCAAACAGGGTGAGGCTTTTCACTGAAGCTTTCTTT
CASTPNRVRLFTEAFF
>TRBJ1-5|15|.|TRBV4-1|.
TGCGCCAGCAGCCAAGAGTCAGGTGTGATTCAGCCCCAGCATTTT
CASSQESGVIQPQHF
>TRBJ1-1|13|.|TRBV7-9|.
TGTGCCAGCAGCTTAAGTGGAGGGACTGAAGCTTTCTTT
CASSLSGGTEAFF
>TRBJ2-3|16|.|TRBV6-5|.
TGTGCCAGCAGTTACTCGAGGGGGTTCTCCACAGATACGCAGTATTTT
CASSYSRGFSTDTQYF
>TRBJ1-5|14|.|TRBV7-8|.
TGTGCCAGCAGCTTAGTGTTCTCCAATCAGCCCCAGCATTTT
CASSLVFSNQPQHF
>TRBJ2-7|14|.|TRBV7-8|.
TGTGCCAGCAGCCCTCGACCGGGGAGAGACGAGCAGTACTTC
CASSPRPGRDEQYF
>TRBJ2-2|16|.|TRBV4-2|TRBD2
TGTGCCAGCAGCCAAACCCTAGCGGGGGCTACCGGGGAGCTGTTTTTT
CASSQTLAGATGELFF
>TRBJ2-3|13|.|TRBV10-3|TRBD2
TGTGCCATCAGTGTTAGCGGGGATGATACGCAGTATTTT
CAISVSGDDTQYF
>TRBJ2-1|16|.|TRBV5-6|TRBD2
TGTGCCAGCAGCTTGACGCGGGGGGTTTCCGTAGGTGAGCAGTTCTTC
CASSLTRGVSVGEQFF
>TRBJ1-5|16|.|TRBV24-1|TRBD1
TGTGCCACCAGTGAGAAGACAGGGTGGAGCAATCAGCCCCAGCATTTT
CATSEKTGWSNQPQHF
>TRBJ2-3|16|once|TRBV5-1|.
TGCGCCAGCAGCCTACAGGGTCAGACAATGGGGGATACGCAGTATTTT
CASSLQGQTMGDTQYF
>TRBJ1-2|13|once|TRBV5-6|TRBD1
TGTGCCAGCAGCGAGGGGACAGGGGTTGGCTACACCTTC
CASSEGTGVGYTF
>TRBJ1-6|15|.|TRBV5-1|TRBD1
TGCGCCAGCAGCCCGGGGACAGCCTATAATTCACCCCTCCACTTT
CASSPGTAYNSPLHF
>TRBJ1-5|15|.|TRBV24-1|.
TGTGCCACCAGTGATACCGGACGGGGGGATCAGCCCCAGCATTTT
CATSDTGRGDQPQHF
>TRBJ2-1|17|.|TRBV3-1/TRBV3-2|.
TGTGCCAGCAGCCAAACCCGACAGGCGCTCTCCTACAATGAGCAGTTCTTC
CASSQTRQALSYNEQFF
>TRBJ1-2|11|.|TRBV20-1|TRBD1
TGCAGTTCCGACAGGGACGGGGGCTACACCTTC
CSSDRDGGYTF
>TRBJ1-5|14|.|TRBV19|TRBD1
TGTGCCAGTAGTCCCGACAGGGACCCTCAGCCCCAGCATTTT
CASSPDRDPQPQHF
>TRBJ2-6|19|.|TRBV5-4|TRBD1
TGTGCCAGCAGCTTGGCCCGAATGACAGGGAGCTCTGGGGCCAACGTCCTGACTTTC
CASSLARMTGSSGANVLTF
>TRBJ1-5|14|.|TRBV2|.
TGTGCCAGCAGTGATGAGCAGGGAAATCAGCCCCAGCATTTT
CASSDEQGNQPQHF
>TRBJ1-3|14|.|TRBV2|.
TGTGCCAGCAGTGAGGAGGGGTTAGGAAACACCATATATTTT
CASSEEGLGNTIYF
>TRBJ2-1|15|.|TRBV5-1|TRBD1
TGCGCCAGCAGGCGGACAGGGGGCACCTACAATGAGCAGTTCTTC
CASRRTGGTYNEQFF
>TRBJ1-1|13|.|TRBV3-1/TRBV3-2|.
TGTGCCAGCAGCCCAACAATGAACACTGAAGCTTTCTTT
CASSPTMNTEAFF
>TRBJ2-3|16|.|TRBV5-1|TRBD2
TGCGCCAGCAGCCTCGGGACTAGCGGGGGGGTAGATACGCAGTATTTT
CASSLGTSGGVDTQYF
>TRBJ2-4|15|.|TRBV2|TRBD2
TGTGCCAGCATTACGGGGGGACTAGCCAAAAACATTCAGTACTTC
CASITGGLAKNIQYF